The source of this T cell receptor beta chain is a study of blood T cell repertoires in COVID-19. Overall study context: PBMCs, B-cell-depleted T cells, or T cells were the source of the cDNA or gDNA that made up the material.

As originally analysed: Estimation of nucleated cell counts relied on the amplification of reference gene primers. Sequenced by immunoSEQ multiplex PCR; TCRdb stores in-frame clones only, minus some. The V and J calls and the clone size are those of that table, but D and trimming were determined from the DNA. Of roughly 110,000 clones in the sample, 85% were seen once. CDR1 and CDR2 from the germline V gene are LGHNA and YSLEER. This CDR3 is built from 15 residues. Trimming shortened V by 4 bases and J by 1 base, and 11 bases separated the two germline ends. Specimen: peripheral blood. The source is a human donor in a cohort sampled during active COVID-19. The J gene is TRBJ1-5, the V gene TRBV4-3, with a tentative D call TRBD1 (6 bases). The CDR3 protein is CASSLQGLSNQPQHF. CDR3 DNA: TGCGCCAGCAGCCTACAGGGATTGAGCAATCAGCCCCAGCATTTT.